A single TCR beta chain is shown here with its context. No antigen is known for it. Sequencing was performed with immunoSEQ multiplex PCR; in TCRdb, only in-frame clones are kept and a portion is missing. The repertoire consists of about 100,000 clones, with roughly 86% occurring once and the leading ten covering about 1.5%. This specimen belongs to a study of T cell responses to AZD1222 COVID-19 vaccine. Study-wide results and caveats: Unmutated variant regions are reportedly targeted by nearly half of spike-specific TCRs.

The V end was cut by 1 base, the J end by 6 bases, with 13 bases between. This CDR3 has 15 amino acids. Germline assignment: CDR1 SGHTA and CDR2 FQGNSA. The chain uses TRBV7-2 and TRBJ1-5; perhaps TRBD1 as D (5 bases). The sequence derives from an adult in good health. Sequencing used peripheral blood, obtained on day 0 of AZD1222 vaccination. CDR3 residues: CASSLDQGARQPQHF. CDR3 sequence (DNA): TGTGCCAGCAGCTTAGACCAGGGTGCACGTCAGCCCCAGCATTTT.